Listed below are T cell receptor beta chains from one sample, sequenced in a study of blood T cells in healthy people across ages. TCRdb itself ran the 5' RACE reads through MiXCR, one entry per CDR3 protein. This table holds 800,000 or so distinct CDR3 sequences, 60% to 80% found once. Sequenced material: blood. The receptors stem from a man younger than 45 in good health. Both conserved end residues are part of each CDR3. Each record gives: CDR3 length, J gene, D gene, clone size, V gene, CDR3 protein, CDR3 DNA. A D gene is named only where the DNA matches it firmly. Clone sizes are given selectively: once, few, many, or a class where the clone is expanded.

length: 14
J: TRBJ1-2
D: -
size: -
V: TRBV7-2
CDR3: CASSSPGLSYGYTF
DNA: TGTGCCAGCAGCTCCCCAGGTTTGTCCTATGGCTACACCTTC

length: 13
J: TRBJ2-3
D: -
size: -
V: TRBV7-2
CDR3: CASSLRVADTQYF
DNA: TGTGCCAGCAGCTTACGCGTGGCAGATACGCAGTATTTT

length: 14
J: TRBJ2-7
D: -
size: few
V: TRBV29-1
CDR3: CSVVDRAFVREQYF
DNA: TGCAGCGTCGTCGATCGGGCCTTTGTACGCGAGCAGTACTTC

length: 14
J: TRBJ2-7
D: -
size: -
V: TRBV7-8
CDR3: CASSLEMGSHEQYF
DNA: TGTGCCAGCAGCTTAGAGATGGGGTCCCACGAGCAGTACTTC

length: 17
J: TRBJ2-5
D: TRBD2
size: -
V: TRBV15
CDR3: CATVGTSGGPYQETQYF
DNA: TGTGCCACCGTTGGGACTAGCGGGGGGCCCTACCAAGAGACCCAGTACTTC

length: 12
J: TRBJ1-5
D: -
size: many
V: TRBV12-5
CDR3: CASGSGDQPQHF
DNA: TGTGCTAGTGGTTCCGGGGATCAGCCCCAGCATTTT

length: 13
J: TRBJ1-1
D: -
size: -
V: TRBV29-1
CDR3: CSASQGSGTEAFF
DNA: TGCAGCGCATCGCAGGGGTCGGGCACTGAAGCTTTCTTT

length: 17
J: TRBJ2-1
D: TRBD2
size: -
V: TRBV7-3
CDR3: CASSPQPGTSGGNEQFF
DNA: TGTGCCAGCAGCCCTCAACCCGGGACTAGCGGGGGGAATGAGCAGTTCTTC

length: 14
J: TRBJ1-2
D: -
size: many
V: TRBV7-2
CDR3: CASGYREEPYGYTF
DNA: TGTGCCAGCGGGTACAGGGAAGAACCCTATGGCTACACCTTC

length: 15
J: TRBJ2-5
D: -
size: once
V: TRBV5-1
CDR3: CASSLGPVSQETQYF
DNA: TGCGCCAGCAGCTTGGGCCCGGTCTCCCAAGAGACCCAGTACTTC

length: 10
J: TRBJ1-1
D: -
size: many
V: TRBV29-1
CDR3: CSVFQGEAFF
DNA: TGCAGCGTGTTTCAGGGGGAAGCTTTCTTT

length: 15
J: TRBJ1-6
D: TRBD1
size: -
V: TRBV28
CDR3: CASSLGQGYNSPLHF
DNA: TGTGCCAGCAGTTTAGGACAGGGTTACAATTCACCCCTCCACTTT

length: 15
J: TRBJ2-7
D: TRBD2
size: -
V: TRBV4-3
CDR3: CASSQVRTSLYEQYF
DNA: TGCGCCAGCAGCCAAGTTAGGACTAGTCTATACGAGCAGTACTTC

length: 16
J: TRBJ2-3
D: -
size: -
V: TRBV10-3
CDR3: CAISERFGATGDTQYF
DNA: TGTGCCATCAGTGAACGGTTTGGAGCTACCGGAGATACGCAGTATTTT

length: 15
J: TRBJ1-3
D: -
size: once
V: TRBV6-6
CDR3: CASSPGAPSGNTIYF
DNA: TGTGCCAGCAGTCCCGGGGCCCCCTCTGGAAACACCATATATTTT

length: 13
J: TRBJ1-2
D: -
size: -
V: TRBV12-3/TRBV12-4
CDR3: CASSLSLIYGYTF
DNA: TGTGCCAGCAGTCTTTCCCTGATCTATGGCTACACCTTC

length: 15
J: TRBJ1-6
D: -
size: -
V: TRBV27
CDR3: CATKEGGAYNSPLHF
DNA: TGTGCCACCAAGGAAGGGGGGGCCTATAATTCACCCCTCCACTTT

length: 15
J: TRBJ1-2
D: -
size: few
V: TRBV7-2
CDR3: CASSLAARMNYGYTF
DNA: TGTGCCAGCAGCTTAGCGGCCAGGATGAACTATGGCTACACCTTC

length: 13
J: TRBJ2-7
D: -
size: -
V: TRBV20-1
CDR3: CSGAGRVGYEQYF
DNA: TGCAGTGGGGCCGGCAGGGTTGGGTACGAGCAGTACTTC

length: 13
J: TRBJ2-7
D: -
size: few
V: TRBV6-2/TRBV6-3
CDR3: CASTVERTYEQYF
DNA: TGTGCCAGCACCGTGGAGCGGACCTACGAGCAGTACTTC

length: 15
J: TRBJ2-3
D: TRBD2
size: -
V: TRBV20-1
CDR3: CSATDIAGSTDTQYF
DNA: TGCAGTGCTACTGATATAGCGGGGTCCACAGATACGCAGTATTTT

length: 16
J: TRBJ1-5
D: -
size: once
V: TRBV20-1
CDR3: CSAQPPGLKGNQPQHF
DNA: TGCAGTGCTCAACCTCCGGGCCTGAAGGGAAATCAGCCCCAGCATTTT

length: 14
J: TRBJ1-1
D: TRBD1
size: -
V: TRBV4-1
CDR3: CASSGTGLYTEAFF
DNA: TGCGCCAGCTCCGGGACAGGGCTCTACACTGAAGCTTTCTTT

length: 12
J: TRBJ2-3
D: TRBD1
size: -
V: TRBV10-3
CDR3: CAIWRQGDTQYF
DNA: TGTGCCATCTGGAGACAGGGAGATACGCAGTATTTT

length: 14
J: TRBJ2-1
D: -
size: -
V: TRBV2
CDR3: CASLPGVSYSEQFF
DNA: TGTGCCAGCCTACCGGGGGTTTCTTACAGTGAGCAGTTCTTC

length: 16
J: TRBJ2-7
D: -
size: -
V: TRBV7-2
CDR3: CASSLGLTGNTYEQYF
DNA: TGTGCCAGCAGCTTAGGCTTAACAGGGAATACCTACGAGCAGTACTTC

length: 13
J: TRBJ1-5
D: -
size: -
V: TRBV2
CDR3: CASSRRNNQPQHF
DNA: TGTGCCAGCAGTAGACGGAACAATCAGCCCCAGCATTTT

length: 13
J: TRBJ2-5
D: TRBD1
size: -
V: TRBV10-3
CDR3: CATGTGGEETQYF
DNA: TGTGCCACCGGGACAGGGGGTGAAGAGACCCAGTACTTC

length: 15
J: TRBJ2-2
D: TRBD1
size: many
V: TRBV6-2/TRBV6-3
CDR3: CASRGEDRVTGELFF
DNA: TGTGCCAGCAGGGGAGAAGACAGGGTCACCGGGGAGCTGTTTTTT

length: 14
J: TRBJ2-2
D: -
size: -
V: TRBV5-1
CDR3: CASSSNTHTGELFF
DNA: TGCGCCAGCAGCTCTAACACCCACACCGGGGAGCTGTTTTTT

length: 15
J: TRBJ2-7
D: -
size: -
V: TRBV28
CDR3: CATGAYRDWSYEQYF
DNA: TGTGCCACCGGCGCCTACCGGGACTGGTCCTACGAGCAGTACTTC

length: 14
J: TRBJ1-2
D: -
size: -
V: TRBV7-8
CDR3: CASTQGQGYCGYTF
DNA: TGTGCCAGCACCCAAGGGCAGGGGTACTGTGGCTACACCTTC

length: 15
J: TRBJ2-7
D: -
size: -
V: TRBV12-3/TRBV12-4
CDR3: CASSFGLRPGGEQYF
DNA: TGTGCCAGCAGTTTCGGCCTCCGTCCCGGGGGTGAGCAGTACTTC

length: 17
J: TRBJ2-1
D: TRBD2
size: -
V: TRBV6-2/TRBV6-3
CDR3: CASSLLMNSGVHNEQFF
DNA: TGTGCCAGCAGCCTCCTAATGAATAGCGGGGTCCACAATGAGCAGTTCTTC

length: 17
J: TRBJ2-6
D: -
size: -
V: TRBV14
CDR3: CASSPEPGVGGANVLTF
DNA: TGTGCCAGCAGCCCTGAACCAGGCGTGGGGGGGGCCAACGTCCTGACTTTC

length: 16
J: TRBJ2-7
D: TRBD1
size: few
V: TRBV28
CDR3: CASSRRGQTLGYEQYF
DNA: TGTGCCAGCAGCCGAAGGGGACAGACCTTGGGCTACGAGCAGTACTTC

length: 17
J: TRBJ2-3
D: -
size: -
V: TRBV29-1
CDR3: CSVEEGPVLTGRNTQYF
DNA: TGCAGCGTTGAAGAAGGTCCGGTCCTCACGGGGCGTAATACGCAGTATTTT

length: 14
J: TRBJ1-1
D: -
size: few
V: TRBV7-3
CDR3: CASRDGGVNTEAFF
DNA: TGTGCCAGCAGGGACGGGGGGGTGAACACTGAAGCTTTCTTT

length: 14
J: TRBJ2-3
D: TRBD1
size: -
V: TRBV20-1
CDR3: CSAQGDSGTDTQYF
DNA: TGCAGTGCTCAGGGGGATAGCGGCACAGATACGCAGTATTTT

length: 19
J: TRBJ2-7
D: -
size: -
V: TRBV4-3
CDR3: CASSHIITGQIAHPNEQYF
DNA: TGCGCCAGCAGCCACATAATAACTGGACAGATAGCTCATCCAAACGAGCAGTACTTC

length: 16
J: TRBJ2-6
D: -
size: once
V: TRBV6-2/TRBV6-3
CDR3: CASSYFERTGANVLTF
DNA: TGTGCCAGCAGTTACTTTGAAAGGACCGGGGCCAACGTCCTGACTTTC

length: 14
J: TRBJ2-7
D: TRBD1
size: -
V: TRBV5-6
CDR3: CASSLSRGRYEQYF
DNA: TGTGCCAGCAGCTTGTCGAGGGGGCGATACGAGCAGTACTTC

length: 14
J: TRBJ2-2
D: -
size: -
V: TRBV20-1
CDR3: CSAREYENPGELFF
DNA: TGCAGTGCTAGAGAATACGAGAATCCCGGGGAGCTGTTTTTT

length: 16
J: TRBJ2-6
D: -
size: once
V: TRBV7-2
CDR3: CASSLRRTFGANVLTF
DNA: TGTGCCAGCAGCTTACGGCGCACCTTTGGGGCCAACGTCCTGACTTTC

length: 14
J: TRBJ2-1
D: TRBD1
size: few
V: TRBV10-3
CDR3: CAISSTGSYNEQFF
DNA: TGTGCCATCAGCTCGACAGGGTCCTACAATGAGCAGTTCTTC

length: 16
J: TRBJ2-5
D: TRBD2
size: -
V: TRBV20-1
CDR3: CIARKGASGAQETQYF
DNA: TGCATTGCTAGGAAGGGGGCTAGCGGGGCCCAAGAGACCCAGTACTTC

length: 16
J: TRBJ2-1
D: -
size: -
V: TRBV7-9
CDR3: CASSLFRGGASNEQFF
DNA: TGTGCCAGCAGCTTATTTCGTGGGGGGGCGTCCAATGAGCAGTTCTTC

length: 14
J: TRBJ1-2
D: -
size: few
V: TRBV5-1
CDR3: CASSLAERQLGYTF
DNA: TGCGCCAGCAGCTTGGCTGAGAGACAGCTTGGCTACACCTTC